This note documents a single T cell receptor beta chain sequence. Its antigen specificity is not known. There are no base qualities to consult, and no much larger clone falls within one base. Receptor libraries were prepared by 5' RACE. The sequencer was an Illumina HiSeq 2500. A second PCR of roughly 7 to 11 cycles was performed with a sample-barcoded 5' primer and a J-beta primer mix. A unique molecular identifier was introduced onto each TCR beta cDNA molecule by a template-switch 5' adaptor carrying 12 random nucleotides. Each sample yielded at least 3 million CDR3-containing paired-end reads. The Mint cDNA synthesis kit, primed by a TRBC-specific oligonucleotide, was used to synthesize first-strand cDNA from all RNA. After uracil-DNA glycosylase treatment, a first 18-cycle PCR used universal primers M1SS and BC2_uni_R on all cDNA. Regarding the original processing steps: Each sample was normalized by randomly selecting 1 million high-quality reads, each carrying a distinct molecular identifier. Reads sharing molecular identifiers were discarded rather than binned into consensus sequences. MiTCR, set to a Q25 quality threshold and the strictest error-elimination algorithm, was used for CDR3 identification, clonotype clustering and error correction. A nonparametric unseen species model with Euler transformation was used to estimate a lower bound on total TCR beta diversity. TCRdb trimmed public reads at Q25 via fastp, called clones via MiXCR and kept in-frame beta chains. Rows are combined by CDR3 protein, so each entry shows the most common genes and DNA. The V and J calls and clone size are TCRdb's, not the authors'. Recorded for this sample are 1.5 million to 2 million distinct CDR3 sequences; about 31% of them occurred a single time. The ten largest clones add up to 11% of the sample.

The CDR3 contains 14 residues, cysteine and phenylalanine counted. Kept here is only the CDR3 DNA, which spans 42 bases and is read in frame from base 1. CDR1 and CDR2 were assigned from the germline V gene as SGHAT and FQNNGV. V sheds 5 bases and J sheds 5 bases, leaving 15 bases between their ends. The source of the sample is a study of blood T cells in healthy people across ages (dated by TCRdb to between 2014 and 2017). Regarding the study in general: In model experiments, template switching captured roughly one uniquely barcoded TCR beta cDNA molecule for every two T cells. Donors were grouped into four age groups: young (average 16 years), middle-aged (approximately 41), aged (over 55) and long-lived (around 82). Age-related changes in TCR beta repertoire diversity were measured in the study by deep sequencing normalized with unique cDNA molecular identifiers. Donors of different ages were randomly distributed across sequencing lanes to avoid experimental bias. The study analyzed two additional independent replicas of 1 million unique cDNA reads from the same blood draw for two donors, one aged 18 to 29 and one aged 80 or older. The investigation overall reported the following: Total diversity estimates from one million sequenced T cells were considered lower bounds and underestimates. As age increased, observed TCR beta diversity per million T cells dropped in a roughly linear way, and a significant reduction was already evident by age around 41. The long-lived group showed more naive CD4+ T cells, fewer expanded clones and increased TCR diversity than the aged group, suggesting age selection. Observed TCR beta diversity correlated strongly with the percentage of naive T cells measured by flow cytometry. Donor CMV infection status was unknown, potentially confounding age-related changes in expanded clonotypes. Because profiling used bulk unsorted PBMCs, naive and antigen-experienced compartments could not be compared conclusively.

The roughly 39 donors, aged about 6 to 95 years, were systemically healthy Caucasian individuals from Russia. Around 10 milliliters of peripheral blood were collected from each donor into EDTA-treated Vacutainer tubes. Ficoll-Paque density-gradient centrifugation was used to isolate PBMCs, with at least 6 million per sample. Trizol reagent was used to extract total RNA from PBMCs, with at least 5 micrograms per sample. For every donor, an aliquot of PBMCs went through flow cytometry to measure the percentages of naive CD45RAhigh/CD27high T cells. The rearrangement combines TRBV11-2 with TRBJ1-2; the D gene identity is not certain. The source of this sequence is a woman aged 30 to 39 in good health. What was sequenced was blood. The CDR3 reads CASSPIRDGYGYTF. The DNA reads as follows: TGTGCCAGCAGCCCTATAAGGGATGGGTATGGCTACACCTTC.